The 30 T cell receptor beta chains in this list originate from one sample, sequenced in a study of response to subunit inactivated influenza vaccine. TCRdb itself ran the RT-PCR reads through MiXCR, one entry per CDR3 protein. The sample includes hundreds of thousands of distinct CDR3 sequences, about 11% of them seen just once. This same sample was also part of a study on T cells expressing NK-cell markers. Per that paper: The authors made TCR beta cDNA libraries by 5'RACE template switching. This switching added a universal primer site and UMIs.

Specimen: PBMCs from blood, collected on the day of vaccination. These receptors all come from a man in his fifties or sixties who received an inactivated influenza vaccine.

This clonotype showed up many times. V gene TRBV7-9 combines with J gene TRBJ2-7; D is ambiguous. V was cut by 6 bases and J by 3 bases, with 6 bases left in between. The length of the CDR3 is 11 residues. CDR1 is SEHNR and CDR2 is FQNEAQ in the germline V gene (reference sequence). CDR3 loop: CASSAYYEQYF. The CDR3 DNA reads TGTGCCAGCAGTGCTTACTACGAGCAGTACTTC.

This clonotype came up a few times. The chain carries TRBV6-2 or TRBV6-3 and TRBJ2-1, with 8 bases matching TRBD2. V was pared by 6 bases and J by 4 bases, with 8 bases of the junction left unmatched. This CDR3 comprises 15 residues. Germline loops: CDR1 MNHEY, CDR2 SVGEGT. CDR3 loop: CASSWLAGGYNEQFF. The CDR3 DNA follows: TGTGCCAGCAGCTGGCTCGCGGGGGGTTACAATGAGCAGTTCTTC.

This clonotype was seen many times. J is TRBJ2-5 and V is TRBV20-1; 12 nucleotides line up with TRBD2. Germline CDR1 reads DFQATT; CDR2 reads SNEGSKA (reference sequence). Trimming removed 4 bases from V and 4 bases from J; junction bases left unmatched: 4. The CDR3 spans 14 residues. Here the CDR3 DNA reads TGCAGTGCTACGACTAGCGGGAGAGGAGAGACCCAGTACTTC. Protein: CSATTSGRGETQYF.

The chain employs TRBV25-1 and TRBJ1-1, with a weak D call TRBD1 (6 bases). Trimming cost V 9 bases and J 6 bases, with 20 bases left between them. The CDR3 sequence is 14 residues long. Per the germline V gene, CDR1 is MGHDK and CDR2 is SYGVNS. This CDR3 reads CASRRGEVGAEAFF. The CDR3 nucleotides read TGTGCCAGTCGGAGGGGGGAAGTGGGGGCTGAAGCTTTCTTT. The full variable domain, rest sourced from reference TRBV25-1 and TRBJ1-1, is EADIYQTPRYLVIGTGKKITLECSQTMGHDKMYWYQQDPGMELHLIHYSYGVNSTEKGDLSSESTVSRIRTEHFPLTLESARPSHTSQYLCASRRGEVGAEAFFGQGTRLTVV.

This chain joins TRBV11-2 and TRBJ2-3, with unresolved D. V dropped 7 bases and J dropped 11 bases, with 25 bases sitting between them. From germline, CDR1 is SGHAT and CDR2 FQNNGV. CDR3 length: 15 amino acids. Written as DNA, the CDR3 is TGTGCCAGCAAATCTTCGCAGGTATCTGGCATCGGGCAGTATTTT. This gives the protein CASKSSQVSGIGQYF.

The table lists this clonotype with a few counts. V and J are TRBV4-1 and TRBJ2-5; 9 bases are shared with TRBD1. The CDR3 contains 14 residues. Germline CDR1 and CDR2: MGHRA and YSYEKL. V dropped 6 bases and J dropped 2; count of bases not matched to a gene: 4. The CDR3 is CASRRQGGQETQYF. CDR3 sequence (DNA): TGCGCCAGCAGGCGACAGGGGGGACAAGAGACCCAGTACTTC.

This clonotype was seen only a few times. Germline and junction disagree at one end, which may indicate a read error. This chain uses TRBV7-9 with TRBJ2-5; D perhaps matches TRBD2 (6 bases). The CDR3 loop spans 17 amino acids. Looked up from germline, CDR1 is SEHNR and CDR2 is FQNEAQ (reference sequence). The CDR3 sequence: CASTLSYGLADQETQYF. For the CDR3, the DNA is TGTGCCAGCACCTTATCCTATGGCTTAGCGGACCAAGAGACCCAGTACTTC.

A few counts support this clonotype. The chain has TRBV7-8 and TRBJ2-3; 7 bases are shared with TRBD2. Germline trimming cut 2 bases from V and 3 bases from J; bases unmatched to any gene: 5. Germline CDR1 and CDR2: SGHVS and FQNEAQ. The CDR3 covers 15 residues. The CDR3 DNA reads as TGTGCCAGCAGCTTAACCGGACTAGAGACAGATACGCAGTATTTT. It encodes CASSLTGLETDTQYF.

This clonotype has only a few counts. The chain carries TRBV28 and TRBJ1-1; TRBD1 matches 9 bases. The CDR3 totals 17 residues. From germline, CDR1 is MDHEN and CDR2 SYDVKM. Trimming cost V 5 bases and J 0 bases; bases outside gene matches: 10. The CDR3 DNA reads TGTGCCAGCAGTCGCTTTAACAGGGGGCCTATGAACACTGAAGCTTTCTTT. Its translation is CASSRFNRGPMNTEAFF.

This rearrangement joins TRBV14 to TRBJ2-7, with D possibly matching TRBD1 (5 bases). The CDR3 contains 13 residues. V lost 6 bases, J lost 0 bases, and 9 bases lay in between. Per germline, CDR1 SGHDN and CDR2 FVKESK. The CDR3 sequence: CASRPDSSYEQYF. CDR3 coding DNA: TGTGCCAGCAGACCAGACAGCTCCTACGAGCAGTACTTC.

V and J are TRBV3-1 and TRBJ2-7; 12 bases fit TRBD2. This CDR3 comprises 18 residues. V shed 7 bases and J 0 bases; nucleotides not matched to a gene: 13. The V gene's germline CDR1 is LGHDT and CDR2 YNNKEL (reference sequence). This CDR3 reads CASTTGSSGRALSYEQYF. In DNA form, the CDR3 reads TGTGCCAGCACCACCGGATCTAGCGGGAGGGCCCTCTCCTACGAGCAGTACTTC.

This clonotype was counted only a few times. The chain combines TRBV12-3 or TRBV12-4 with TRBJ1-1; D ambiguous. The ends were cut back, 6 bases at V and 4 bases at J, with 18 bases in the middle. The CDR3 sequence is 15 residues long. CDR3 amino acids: CASRTSAGGSTEAFF. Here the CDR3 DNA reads TGTGCCAGCAGGACTTCTGCGGGAGGGAGCACTGAAGCTTTCTTT.

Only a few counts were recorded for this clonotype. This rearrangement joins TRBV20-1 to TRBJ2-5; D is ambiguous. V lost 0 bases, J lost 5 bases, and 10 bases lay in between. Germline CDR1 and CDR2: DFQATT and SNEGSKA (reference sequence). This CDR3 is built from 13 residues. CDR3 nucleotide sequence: TGCAGTGCTAGAGATCGGGCGCGGGAGACCCAGTACTTC. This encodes CSARDRARETQYF.

In nucleotides, the CDR3 is TGTGCCAGCAGCCAAGAGGGGAGGGCAGAGACCCAGTACTTC. Translating gives CASSQEGRAETQYF. V is TRBV4-2 and J is TRBJ2-5; 7 bases fit TRBD2. Losses at the gene ends were 0 bases for V and 4 bases for J; bases not matched to a gene: 2. Germline CDR1 is LGHNA and CDR2 is YNFKEQ. This CDR3 spans 14 amino acids.

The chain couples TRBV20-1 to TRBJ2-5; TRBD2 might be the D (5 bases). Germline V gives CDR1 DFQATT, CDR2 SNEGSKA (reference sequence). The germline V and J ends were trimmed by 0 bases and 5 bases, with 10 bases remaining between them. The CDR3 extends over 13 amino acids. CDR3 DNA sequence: TGCAGTGCTAGAGATTCTAGCAGGGAGACCCAGTACTTC. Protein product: CSARDSSRETQYF.

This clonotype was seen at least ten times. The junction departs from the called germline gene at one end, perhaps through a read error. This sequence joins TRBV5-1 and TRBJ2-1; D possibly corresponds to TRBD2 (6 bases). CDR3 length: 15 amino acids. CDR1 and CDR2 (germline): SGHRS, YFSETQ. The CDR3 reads CASSLAASSYNEQFF. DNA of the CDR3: TGTGCCAGCAGCTTAGCGGCAAGCTCCTACAATGAGCAGTTCTTC.

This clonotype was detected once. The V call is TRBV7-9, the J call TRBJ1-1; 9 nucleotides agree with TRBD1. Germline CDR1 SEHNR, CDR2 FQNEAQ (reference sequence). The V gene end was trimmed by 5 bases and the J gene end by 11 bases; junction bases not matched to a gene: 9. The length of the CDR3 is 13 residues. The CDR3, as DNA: TGTGCCAGCAGCCTTGGACAGGGGAAAACGGCTTTCTTT. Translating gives CASSLGQGKTAFF.

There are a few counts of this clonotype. The CDR3: CASSQDLDRAETQYF. The CDR3 nucleotides read TGCGCCAGCAGCCAAGATCTGGACAGGGCAGAGACCCAGTACTTC. The chain combines TRBV4-3 with TRBJ2-5; TRBD1 aligns across 8 bases. The CDR3 has 15 residues. CDR1 LGHNA and CDR2 YSLEER come from the germline V gene. J gave up 4 bases and V 0 bases, and 4 bases lay outside the gene matches.

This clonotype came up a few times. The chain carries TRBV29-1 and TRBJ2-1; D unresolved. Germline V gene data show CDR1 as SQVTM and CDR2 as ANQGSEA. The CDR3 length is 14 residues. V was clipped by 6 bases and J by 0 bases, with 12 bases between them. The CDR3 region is CSVLVISSYNEQFF. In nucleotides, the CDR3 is TGCAGCGTACTCGTGATAAGCTCCTACAATGAGCAGTTCTTC.

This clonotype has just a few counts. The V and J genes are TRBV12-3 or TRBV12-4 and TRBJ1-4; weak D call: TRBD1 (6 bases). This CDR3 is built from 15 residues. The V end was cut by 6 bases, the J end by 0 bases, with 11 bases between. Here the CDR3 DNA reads TGTGCCAGCAGCCGAAAGGGGGCAACTAATGAAAAACTGTTTTTT. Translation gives CASSRKGATNEKLFF.

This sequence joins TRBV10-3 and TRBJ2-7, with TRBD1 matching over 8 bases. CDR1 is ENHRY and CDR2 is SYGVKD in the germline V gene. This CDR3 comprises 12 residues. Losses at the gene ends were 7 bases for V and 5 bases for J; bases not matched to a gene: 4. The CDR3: CAIKQGGNEQYF. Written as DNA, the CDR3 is TGTGCCATCAAACAGGGGGGCAACGAGCAGTACTTC.

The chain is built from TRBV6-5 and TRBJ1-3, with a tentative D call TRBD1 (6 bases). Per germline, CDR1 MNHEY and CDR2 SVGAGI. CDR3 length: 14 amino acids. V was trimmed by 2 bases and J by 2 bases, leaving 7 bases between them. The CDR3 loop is CASSYDRPGNTIYF. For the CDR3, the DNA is TGTGCCAGCAGTTACGACAGGCCTGGAAACACCATATATTTT.

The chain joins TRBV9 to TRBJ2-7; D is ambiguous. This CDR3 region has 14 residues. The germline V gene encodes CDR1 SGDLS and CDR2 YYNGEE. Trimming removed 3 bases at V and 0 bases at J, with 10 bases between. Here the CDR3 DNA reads TGTGCCAGCAGCGCGTCCTCCCACTCCTACGAGCAGTACTTC. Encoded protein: CASSASSHSYEQYF.

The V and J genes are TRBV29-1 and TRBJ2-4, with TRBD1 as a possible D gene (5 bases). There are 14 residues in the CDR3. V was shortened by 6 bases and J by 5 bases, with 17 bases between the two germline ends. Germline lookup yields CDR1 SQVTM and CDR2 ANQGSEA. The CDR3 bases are TGCAGCGTGACGCTGCCAGGGATTGAAAACATTCAGTACTTC. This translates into CSVTLPGIENIQYF.

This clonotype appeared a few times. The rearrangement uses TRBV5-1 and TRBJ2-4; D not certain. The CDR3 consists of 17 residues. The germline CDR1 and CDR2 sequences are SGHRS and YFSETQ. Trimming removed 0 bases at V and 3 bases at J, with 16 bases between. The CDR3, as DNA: TGCGCCAGCAGCTTGGGACATTCTTTCTCTGACAAAAACATTCAGTACTTC. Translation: CASSLGHSFSDKNIQYF.

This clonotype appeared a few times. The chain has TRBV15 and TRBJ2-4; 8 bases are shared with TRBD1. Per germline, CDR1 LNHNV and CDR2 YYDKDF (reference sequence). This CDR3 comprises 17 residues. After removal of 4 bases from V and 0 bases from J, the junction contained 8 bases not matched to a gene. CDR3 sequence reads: CATSTIDRGLAKNIQYF. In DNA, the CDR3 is TGTGCCACCAGCACTATAGACAGGGGCCTAGCCAAAAACATTCAGTACTTC.

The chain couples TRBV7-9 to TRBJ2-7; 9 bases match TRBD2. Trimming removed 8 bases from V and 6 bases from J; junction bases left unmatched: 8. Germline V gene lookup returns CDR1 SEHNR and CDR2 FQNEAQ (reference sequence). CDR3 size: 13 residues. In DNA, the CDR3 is TGTGCCAGCTCACTAGCGGGCTCTCTCGAGCAGTACTTC. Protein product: CASSLAGSLEQYF.

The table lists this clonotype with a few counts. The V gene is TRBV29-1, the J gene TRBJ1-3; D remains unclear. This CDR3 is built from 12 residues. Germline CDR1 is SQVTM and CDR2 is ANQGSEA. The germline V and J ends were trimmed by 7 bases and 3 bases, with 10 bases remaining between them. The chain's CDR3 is CSGEGRGNTIYF. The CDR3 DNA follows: TGCAGCGGGGAGGGCCGTGGAAACACCATATATTTT.

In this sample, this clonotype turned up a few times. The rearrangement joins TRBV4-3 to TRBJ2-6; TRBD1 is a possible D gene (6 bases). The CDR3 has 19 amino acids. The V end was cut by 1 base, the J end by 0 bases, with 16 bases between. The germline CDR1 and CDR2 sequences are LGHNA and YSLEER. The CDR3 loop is CASSQVQQGLFSGANVLTF. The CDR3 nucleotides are TGCGCCAGCAGCCAAGTTCAACAGGGCCTCTTCTCTGGGGCCAACGTCCTGACTTTC.

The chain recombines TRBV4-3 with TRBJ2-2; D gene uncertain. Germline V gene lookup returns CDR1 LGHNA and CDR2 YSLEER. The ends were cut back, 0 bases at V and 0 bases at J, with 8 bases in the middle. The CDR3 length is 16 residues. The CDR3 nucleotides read TGCGCCAGCAGCCAAGAGGAGAGTACGAACACCGGGGAGCTGTTTTTT. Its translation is CASSQEESTNTGELFF.